This T cell receptor (beta chain) was profiled in a study of shared clonotypes between healthy human individuals. Study information: Per donor, CD8 memory used one plate, CD8 naive used two, CD4 memory used three and CD4 naive used three. Study results and caveats: Across a handful of donors, naive CD4 shared roughly 5%, naive CD8 under 4%, memory CD4 roughly 2.4%, memory CD8 about 0.4%.

Looked up from germline, CDR1 is MDHEN and CDR2 is SYDVKM. This CDR3 is built from 16 residues. Trimming took 2 bases from V and 0 from J; bases not matched to a gene: 1. Data came from immunoSEQ multiplex PCR; TCRdb stores just in-frame clones and leaves some out. The sample includes over 800,000 clones, roughly 92% seen only once; the top ten take under 30%. In the case of this clone: No antigen is known for it. At the DNA level, this CDR3 is encoded by other sequences in the same sample as well.

Naive CD8 cells lacked CD45RO and underwent positive selection for CCR7, leaving out terminally differentiated effector memory CD45RA+ cells. The donor population consisted of healthy HIV-negative adults with no recent acute infections or vaccinations. The chain employs TRBV28 and TRBJ2-3; 11 nucleotides align to TRBD2. The receptor was isolated from a young man in good health. Sequencing used naive CD8+ T cells sorted from blood. CDR3 in DNA: TGTGCCAGCAGTTTAGGGACTAGCGGTAGCACAGATACGCAGTATTTT. Protein sequence: CASSLGTSGSTDTQYF.